The present T cell receptor (beta chain) was sequenced within a study of technical replicates of blood from a handful of donors. The repertoire was sequenced with immunoSEQ multiplex PCR; TCRdb's copy has only in-frame clones and lacks some. Seen here are 95,000 to 100,000 clones, under 97% observed once, and the top ten hold approximately 0.22%. The TCR was taken from a human donor in good health. Sequenced input: T cells isolated from PBMCs.

The CDR3 protein is CASSEAPSGGAGADTQYF. CDR3 nucleotide sequence: TGTGCCAGCAGTGAAGCCCCTAGCGGGGGGGCGGGTGCAGATACGCAGTATTTT. The genes are TRBV25-1 and TRBJ2-3; TRBD2 aligns across 12 bases. The trim removed 2 bases at V and 4 bases at J, leaving 10 bases unmatched. There are 18 residues in the CDR3. Germline V gene lookup returns CDR1 MGHDK and CDR2 SYGVNS.